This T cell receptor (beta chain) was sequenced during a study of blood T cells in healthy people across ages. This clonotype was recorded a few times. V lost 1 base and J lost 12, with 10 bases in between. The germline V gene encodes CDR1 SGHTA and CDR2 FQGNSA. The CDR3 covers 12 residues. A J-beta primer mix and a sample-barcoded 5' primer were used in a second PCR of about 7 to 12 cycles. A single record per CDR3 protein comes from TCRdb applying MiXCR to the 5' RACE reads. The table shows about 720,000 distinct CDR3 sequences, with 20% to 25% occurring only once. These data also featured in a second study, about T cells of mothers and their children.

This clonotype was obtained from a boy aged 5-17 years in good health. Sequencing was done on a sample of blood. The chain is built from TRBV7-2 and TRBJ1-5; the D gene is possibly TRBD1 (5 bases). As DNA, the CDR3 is TGTGCCAGCAGCTTAGGGGGGGGGGTCCAGCATTTT. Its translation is CASSLGGGVQHF.